This T cell receptor (beta chain) was profiled in a study of cytomegalovirus exposure and HLA in healthy donors. Study-level results: Sequencing likely caused a cluster of highly shared sequence variants. Specificity for CMV antigens was confirmed in vitro for a few of the CMV-associated chains. A later analysis reportedly found that, within productive TCRs, an Asian-associated ancestry cluster had fewer N-insertions than the mean observed across the roughly 700 donors.

V shed 4 bases, J shed 0 bases, and the junction held 3 bases outside the gene matches. Germline assignment: CDR1 SGDLS and CDR2 YYNGEE. The CDR3 totals 15 residues. Regarding this clone: Antigen: not known.

Healthy bone marrow donors made up the cohort. A multiplex PCR was run with 60 Vbeta primers and 13 Jbeta primers. Method: immunoSEQ multiplex PCR; TCRdb's copy keeps in-frame clones and lacks some. The table shows over 150,000 clones, with 65% to 75% occurring only once. V usage is TRBV9 and J usage is TRBJ2-1; TRBD2 aligns across 8 bases. The sequenced material came from PBMCs. This receptor was obtained from a man aged 25 to 45 in good health and CMV-seropositive. CDR3: CASSTGGGSYNEQFF. CDR3 sequence (DNA): TGTGCCAGCAGCACCGGGGGGGGCTCCTACAATGAGCAGTTCTTC.